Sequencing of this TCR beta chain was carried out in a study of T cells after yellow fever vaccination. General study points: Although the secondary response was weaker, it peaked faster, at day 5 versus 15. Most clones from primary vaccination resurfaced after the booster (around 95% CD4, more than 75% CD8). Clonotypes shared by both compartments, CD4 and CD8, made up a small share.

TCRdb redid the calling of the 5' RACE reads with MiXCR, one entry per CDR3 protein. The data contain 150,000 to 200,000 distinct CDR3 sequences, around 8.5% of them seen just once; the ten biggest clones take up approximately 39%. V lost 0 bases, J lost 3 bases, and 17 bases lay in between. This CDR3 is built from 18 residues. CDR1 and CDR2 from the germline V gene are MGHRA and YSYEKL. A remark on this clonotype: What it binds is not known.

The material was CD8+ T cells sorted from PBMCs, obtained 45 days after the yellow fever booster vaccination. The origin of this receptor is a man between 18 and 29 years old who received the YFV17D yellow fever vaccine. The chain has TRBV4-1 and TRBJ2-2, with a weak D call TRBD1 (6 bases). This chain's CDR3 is CASSQDRGEVLDTGELFF. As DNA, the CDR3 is TGCGCCAGCAGCCAAGACAGGGGTGAGGTCCTTGACACCGGGGAGCTGTTTTTT.